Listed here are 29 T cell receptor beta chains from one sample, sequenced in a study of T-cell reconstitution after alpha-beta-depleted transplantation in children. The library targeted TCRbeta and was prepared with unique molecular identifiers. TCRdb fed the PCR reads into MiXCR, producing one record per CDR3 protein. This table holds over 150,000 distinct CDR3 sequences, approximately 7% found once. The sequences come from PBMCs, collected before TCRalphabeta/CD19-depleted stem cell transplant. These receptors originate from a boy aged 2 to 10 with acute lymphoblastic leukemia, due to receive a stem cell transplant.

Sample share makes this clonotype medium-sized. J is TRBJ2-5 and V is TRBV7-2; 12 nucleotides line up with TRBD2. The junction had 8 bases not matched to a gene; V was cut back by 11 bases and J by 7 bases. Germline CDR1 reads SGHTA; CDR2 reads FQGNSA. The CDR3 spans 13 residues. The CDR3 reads CAATSGRWGTQYF. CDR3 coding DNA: TGTGCCGCCACTAGCGGGAGGTGGGGGACCCAGTACTTC. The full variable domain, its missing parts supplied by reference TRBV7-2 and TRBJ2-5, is GAGVSQSPSNKVTEKGKDVELRCDPISGHTALYWYRQSLGQGLEFLIYFQGNSAPDKSGLPSDRFSAERTGGSVSTLTIQRTQQEDSAVYLCAATSGRWGTQYFGPGTRLLVL.

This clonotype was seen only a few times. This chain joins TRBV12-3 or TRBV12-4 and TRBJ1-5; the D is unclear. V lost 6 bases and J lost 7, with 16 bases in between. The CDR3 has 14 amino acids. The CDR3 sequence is CASSPDGSYQPQHF. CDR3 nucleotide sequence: TGTGCCAGCAGCCCAGACGGGTCGTACCAGCCCCAGCATTTT.

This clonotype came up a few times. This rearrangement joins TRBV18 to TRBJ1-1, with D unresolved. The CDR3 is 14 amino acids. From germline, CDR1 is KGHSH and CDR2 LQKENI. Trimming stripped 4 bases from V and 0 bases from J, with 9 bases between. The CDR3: CASSLKAMNTEAFF. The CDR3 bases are TGTGCCAGCTCACTTAAGGCTATGAACACTGAAGCTTTCTTT.

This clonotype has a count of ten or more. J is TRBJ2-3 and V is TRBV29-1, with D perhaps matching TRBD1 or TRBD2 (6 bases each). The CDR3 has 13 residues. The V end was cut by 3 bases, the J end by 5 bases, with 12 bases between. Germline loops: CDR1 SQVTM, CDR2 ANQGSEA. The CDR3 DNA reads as TGCAGCGTTGACAGGGGAGGAGGAGATACGCAGTATTTT. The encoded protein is CSVDRGGGDTQYF.

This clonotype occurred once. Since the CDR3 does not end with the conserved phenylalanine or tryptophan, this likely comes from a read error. The DNA of the CDR3 is TGTGCCAGCAGTTACTCGAGGGCAGGGTCTGGAAACACCATATATTGT. Its translation is CASSYSRAGSGNTIYC. The chain couples TRBV6-5 to TRBJ1-3; maybe TRBD1 (5 bases). V lost 0 bases and J lost 1, with 10 bases in between. This CDR3 is built from 16 residues. Germline V CDR1 and CDR2: MNHEY, SVGAGI.

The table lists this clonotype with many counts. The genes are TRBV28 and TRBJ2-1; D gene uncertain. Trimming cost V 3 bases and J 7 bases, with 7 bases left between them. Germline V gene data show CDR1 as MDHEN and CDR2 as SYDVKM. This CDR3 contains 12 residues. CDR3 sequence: CASSFFRNEQFF. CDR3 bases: TGTGCCAGCAGTTTCTTTAGGAATGAGCAGTTCTTC. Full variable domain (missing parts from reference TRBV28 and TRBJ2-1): DVKVTQSSRYLVKRTGEKVFLECVQDMDHENMFWYRQDPGLGLRLIYFSYDVKMKEKGDIPEGYSVSREKKERFSLILESASTNQTSMYLCASSFFRNEQFFGPGTRLTVL.

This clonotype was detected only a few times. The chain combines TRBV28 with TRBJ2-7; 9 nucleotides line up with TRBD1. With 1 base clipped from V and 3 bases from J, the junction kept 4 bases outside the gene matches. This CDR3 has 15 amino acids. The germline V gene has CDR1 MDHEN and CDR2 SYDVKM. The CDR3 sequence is CASSLFRDRVYEQYF. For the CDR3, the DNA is TGTGCCAGCAGTTTATTTCGGGACAGGGTCTACGAGCAGTACTTC.

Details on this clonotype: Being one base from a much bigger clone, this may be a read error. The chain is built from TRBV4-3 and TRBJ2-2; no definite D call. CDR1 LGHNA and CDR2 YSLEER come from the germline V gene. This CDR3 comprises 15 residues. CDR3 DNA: TGCGCCAGCGGCCAAGAGGCGGCCTACACCGGGGAGCTGTTTTTT. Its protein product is CASGQEAAYTGELFF.

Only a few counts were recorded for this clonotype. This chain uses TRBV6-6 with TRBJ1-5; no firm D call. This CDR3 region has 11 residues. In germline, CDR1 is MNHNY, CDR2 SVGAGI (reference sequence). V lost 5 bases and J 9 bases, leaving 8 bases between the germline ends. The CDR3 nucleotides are TGTGCCAGCAGTCCTGCTGGGCCCCAGCATTTT. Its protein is CASSPAGPQHF.

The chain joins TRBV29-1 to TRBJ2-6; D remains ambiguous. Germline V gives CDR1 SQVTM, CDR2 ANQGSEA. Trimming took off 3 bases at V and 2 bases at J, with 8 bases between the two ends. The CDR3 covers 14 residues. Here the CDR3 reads CSVETMAGANVLTF. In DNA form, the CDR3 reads TGCAGCGTTGAGACGATGGCTGGGGCCAACGTCCTGACTTTC.

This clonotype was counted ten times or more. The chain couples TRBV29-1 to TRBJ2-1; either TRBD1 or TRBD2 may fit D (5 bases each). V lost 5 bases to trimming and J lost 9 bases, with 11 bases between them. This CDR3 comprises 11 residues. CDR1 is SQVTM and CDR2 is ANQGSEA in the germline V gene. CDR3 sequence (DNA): TGCAGCGTTCGAGGGGTCGGTGAGCAGTTCTTC. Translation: CSVRGVGEQFF.

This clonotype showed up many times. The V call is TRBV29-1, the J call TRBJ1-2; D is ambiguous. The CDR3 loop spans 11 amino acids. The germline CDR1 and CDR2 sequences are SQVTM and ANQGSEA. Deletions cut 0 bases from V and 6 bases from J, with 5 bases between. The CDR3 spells CSVEDRNGYTF. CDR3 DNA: TGCAGCGTTGAAGATCGTAATGGCTACACCTTC.

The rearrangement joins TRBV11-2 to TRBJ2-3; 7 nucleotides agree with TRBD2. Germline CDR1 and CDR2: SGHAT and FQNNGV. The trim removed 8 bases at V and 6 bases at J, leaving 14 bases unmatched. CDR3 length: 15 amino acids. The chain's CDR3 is CASHQRGSYGDTQYF. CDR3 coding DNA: TGTGCCAGCCATCAGCGGGGTAGCTATGGGGATACGCAGTATTTT.

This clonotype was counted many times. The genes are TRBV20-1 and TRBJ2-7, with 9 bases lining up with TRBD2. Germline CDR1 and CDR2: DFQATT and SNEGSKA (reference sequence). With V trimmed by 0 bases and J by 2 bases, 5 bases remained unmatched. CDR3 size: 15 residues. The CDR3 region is CSARDLVAGAYEQYF. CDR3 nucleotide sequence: TGCAGTGCTAGAGATTTGGTAGCGGGGGCCTACGAGCAGTACTTC.

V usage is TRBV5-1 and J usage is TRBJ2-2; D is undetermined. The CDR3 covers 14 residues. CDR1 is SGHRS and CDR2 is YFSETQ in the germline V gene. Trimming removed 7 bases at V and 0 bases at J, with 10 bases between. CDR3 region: CASGSRPNTGELFF. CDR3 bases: TGCGCCAGCGGCTCCAGGCCGAACACCGGGGAGCTGTTTTTT.

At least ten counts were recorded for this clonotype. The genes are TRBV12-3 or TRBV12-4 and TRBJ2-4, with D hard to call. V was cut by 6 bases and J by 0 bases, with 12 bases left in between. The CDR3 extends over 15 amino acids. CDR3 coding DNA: TGTGCCAGCAGCCGGTTCACCTTAGCCAAAAACATTCAGTACTTC. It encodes CASSRFTLAKNIQYF.

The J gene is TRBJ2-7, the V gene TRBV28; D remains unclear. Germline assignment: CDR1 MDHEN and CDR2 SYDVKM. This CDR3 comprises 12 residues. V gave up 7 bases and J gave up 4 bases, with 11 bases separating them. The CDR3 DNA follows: TGTGCCAGCACCCGTTTAGGGTACGAGCAGTACTTC. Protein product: CASTRLGYEQYF.

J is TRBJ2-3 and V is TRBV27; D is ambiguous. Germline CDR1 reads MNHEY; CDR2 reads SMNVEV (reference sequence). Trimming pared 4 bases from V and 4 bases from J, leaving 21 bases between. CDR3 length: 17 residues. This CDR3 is CASSSQSAPTDPDTQYF. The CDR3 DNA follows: TGTGCCAGCAGTTCCCAGAGTGCACCAACGGACCCAGATACGCAGTATTTT.

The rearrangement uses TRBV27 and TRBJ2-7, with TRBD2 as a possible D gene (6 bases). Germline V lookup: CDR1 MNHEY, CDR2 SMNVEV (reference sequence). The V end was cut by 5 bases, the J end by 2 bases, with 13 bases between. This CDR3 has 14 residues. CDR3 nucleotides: TGTGCCAGCAGTCCTGGGGGGTATCCCTACGAGCAGTACTTC. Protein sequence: CASSPGGYPYEQYF.

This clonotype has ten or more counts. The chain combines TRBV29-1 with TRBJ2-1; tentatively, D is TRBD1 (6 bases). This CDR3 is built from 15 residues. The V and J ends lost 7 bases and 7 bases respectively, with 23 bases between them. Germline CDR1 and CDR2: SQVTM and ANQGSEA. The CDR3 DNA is TGCAGCGGGGAAGAGGGGGACCGCGGTTTGAATGAGCAGTTCTTC. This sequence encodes CSGEEGDRGLNEQFF.

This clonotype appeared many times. CDR3 protein: CASSLGRFEPSYQETQYF. In DNA, the CDR3 is TGTGCCAGCAGCTTAGGACGCTTTGAGCCTTCGTACCAAGAGACCCAGTACTTC. The chain employs TRBV11-2 and TRBJ2-5; no firm D call. Looked up from germline, CDR1 is SGHAT and CDR2 is FQNNGV. The CDR3 has 18 amino acids. Trimming cost V 1 base and J 0 bases, with 18 bases left between them.

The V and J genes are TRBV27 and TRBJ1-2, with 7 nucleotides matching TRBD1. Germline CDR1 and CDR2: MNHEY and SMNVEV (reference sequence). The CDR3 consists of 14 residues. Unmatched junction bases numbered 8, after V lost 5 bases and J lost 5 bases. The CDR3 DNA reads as TGTGCCAGCAGTCTAACAGGGGACGCGTATGGCTACACCTTC. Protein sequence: CASSLTGDAYGYTF.

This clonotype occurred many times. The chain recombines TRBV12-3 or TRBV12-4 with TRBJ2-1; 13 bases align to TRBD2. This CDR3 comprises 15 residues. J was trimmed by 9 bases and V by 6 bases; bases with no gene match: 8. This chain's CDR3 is CASSSGLAGESEQFF. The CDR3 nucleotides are TGTGCCAGCAGCTCTGGACTAGCGGGAGAGAGTGAGCAGTTCTTC.

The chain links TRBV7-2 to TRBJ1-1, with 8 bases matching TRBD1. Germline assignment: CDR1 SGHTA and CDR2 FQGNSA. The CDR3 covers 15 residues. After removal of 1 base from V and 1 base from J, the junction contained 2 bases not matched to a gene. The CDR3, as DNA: TGTGCCAGCAGCTTAGGCCAGGGGGCGAACACTGAAGCTTTCTTT. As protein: CASSLGQGANTEAFF.

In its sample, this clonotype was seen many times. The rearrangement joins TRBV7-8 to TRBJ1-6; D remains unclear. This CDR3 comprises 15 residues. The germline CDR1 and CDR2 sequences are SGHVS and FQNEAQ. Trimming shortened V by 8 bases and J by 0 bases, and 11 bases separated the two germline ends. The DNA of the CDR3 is TGTGCCAGCCAAGGACGGAGCTCCTATAATTCACCCCTCCACTTT. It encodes CASQGRSSYNSPLHF.

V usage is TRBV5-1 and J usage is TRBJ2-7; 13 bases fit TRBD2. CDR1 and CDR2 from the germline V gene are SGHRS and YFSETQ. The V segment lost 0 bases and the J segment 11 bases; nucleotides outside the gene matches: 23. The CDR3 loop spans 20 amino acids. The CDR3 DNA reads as TGCGCCAGCAGCTTGGGGACTAGCGGGAGTCCACGATCAAACGCGGAAGGGGAGTACTTC. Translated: CASSLGTSGSPRSNAEGEYF.

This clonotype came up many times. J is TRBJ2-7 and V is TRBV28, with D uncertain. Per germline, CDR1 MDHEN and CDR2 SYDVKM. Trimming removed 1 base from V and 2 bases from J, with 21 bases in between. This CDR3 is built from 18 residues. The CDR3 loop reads CASSLYSPTEGFTYEQYF. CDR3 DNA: TGTGCCAGCAGTTTATACTCACCCACGGAAGGCTTTACCTACGAGCAGTACTTC. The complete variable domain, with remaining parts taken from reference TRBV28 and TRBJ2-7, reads DVKVTQSSRYLVKRTGEKVFLECVQDMDHENMFWYRQDPGLGLRLIYFSYDVKMKEKGDIPEGYSVSREKKERFSLILESASTNQTSMYLCASSLYSPTEGFTYEQYFGPGTRLTVT.

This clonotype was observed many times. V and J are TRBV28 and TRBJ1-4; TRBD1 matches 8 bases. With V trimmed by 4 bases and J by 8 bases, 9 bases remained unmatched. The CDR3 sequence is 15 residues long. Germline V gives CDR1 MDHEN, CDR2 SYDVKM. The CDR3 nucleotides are TGTGCCAGCAGTTCCCCAGGGGGCGCCGGGGAAAAACTGTTTTTT. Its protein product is CASSSPGGAGEKLFF.

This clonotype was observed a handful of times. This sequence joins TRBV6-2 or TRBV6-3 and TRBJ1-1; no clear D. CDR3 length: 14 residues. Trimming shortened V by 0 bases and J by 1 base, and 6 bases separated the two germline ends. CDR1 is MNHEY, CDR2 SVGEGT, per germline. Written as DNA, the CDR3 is TGTGCCAGCAGTTACTCAAGAGGGAACACTGAAGCTTTCTTT. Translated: CASSYSRGNTEAFF.